This T cell receptor beta chain was identified during a study of shared clonotypes between healthy human individuals. Overall study: The donor pool was made up of two women and three men aged 18 to 49.

Libraries were prepared by immunoSEQ multiplex PCR; TCRdb keeps only in-frame clonotypes and omits some of them. The sample shows about 670,000 clones, about three quarters of them seen only once. Regarding this clone: The antigen remains undetermined.

Findings of the study overall: Compared with clonotypes that all four donors shared, non-shared clonotypes had lower generation probabilities.

CDR3 length: 13 residues. Per the germline V gene, CDR1 is MGHDK and CDR2 is SYGVNS. V lost 4 bases and J 6 bases, leaving 13 bases between the germline ends. The genes are TRBV25-1 and TRBJ2-7; D uncertain. The clonotype originates from a woman aged 30 to 39 in good health. The sample taken for sequencing was memory CD4+ T cells sorted from blood. Indicated subset: CD45RA-negative fraction. CDR3 sequence reads: CASSGADRSEQYF. Written as DNA, the CDR3 is TGTGCCAGCAGTGGAGCAGATCGGTCCGAGCAGTACTTC.